This T cell receptor beta chain was identified in a study of radiation and T cells in renal cell carcinoma. Study information: Nephrectomy followed 15 Gy stereotactic body radiation by 4 weeks. Study observations and caveats: In blood, top tumor clones expanded by 2 weeks, shrinking by 4.

Data came from immunoSEQ multiplex PCR; TCRdb stores just in-frame clones and leaves some out. This table has tens of thousands of clones, 82% appearing once. As for time point: baseline pretreatment blood. Treatment of the sample: 15 Gy SBRT to primary tumor, nephrectomy 4 weeks later. Blood was sampled at baseline, 2 weeks and 4 weeks after SBRT. The patient's renal cell carcinoma had clear cell pathology. In regard to this clone: Its antigen is currently unknown.

The CDR3 covers 11 residues. Deletions cut 6 bases from V and 5 bases from J, with 10 bases between. Germline values: CDR1 DFQATT, CDR2 SNEGSKA (reference sequence). Sample: blood, taken from a patient whose treatment included radiotherapy and nephrectomy. The source is a man aged 55 to 70 with renal cell carcinoma. V is TRBV20-1 and J is TRBJ2-5; D possibly corresponds to TRBD1 (5 bases). The CDR3 coding sequence is TGCAGTGCCACTAAGGGGGAGACCCAGTACTTC. Protein: CSATKGETQYF.